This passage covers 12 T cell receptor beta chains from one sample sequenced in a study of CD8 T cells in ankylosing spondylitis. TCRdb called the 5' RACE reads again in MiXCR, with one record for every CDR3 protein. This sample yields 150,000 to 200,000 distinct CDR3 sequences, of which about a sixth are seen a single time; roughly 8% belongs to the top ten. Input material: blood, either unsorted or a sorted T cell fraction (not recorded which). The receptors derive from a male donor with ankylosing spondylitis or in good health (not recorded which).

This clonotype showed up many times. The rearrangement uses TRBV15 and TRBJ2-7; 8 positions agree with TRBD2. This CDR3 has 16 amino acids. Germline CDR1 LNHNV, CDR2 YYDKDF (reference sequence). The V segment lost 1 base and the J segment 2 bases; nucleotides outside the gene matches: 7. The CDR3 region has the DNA TGTGCCACCAGCAGAGCCCCCGGACTAGCAGCCTACGAGCAGTACTTC. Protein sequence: CATSRAPGLAAYEQYF.

The CDR3 region is CASSGSGSRTDTQYF. As DNA, the CDR3 is TGTGCCAGCAGTGGAAGCGGGAGTCGGACAGATACGCAGTATTTT. This sequence joins TRBV2 and TRBJ2-3; 8 bases fit TRBD2. J was trimmed by 3 bases and V by 4 bases; bases with no gene match: 6. The germline CDR1 and CDR2 sequences are SNHLY and FYNNEI. The CDR3 has 15 residues.

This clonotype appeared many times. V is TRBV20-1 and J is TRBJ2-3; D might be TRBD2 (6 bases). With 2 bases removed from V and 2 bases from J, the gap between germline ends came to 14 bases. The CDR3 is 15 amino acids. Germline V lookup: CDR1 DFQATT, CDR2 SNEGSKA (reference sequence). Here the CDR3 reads CSARSPGLLTDTQYF. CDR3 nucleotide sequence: TGCAGTGCTAGAAGTCCGGGACTCCTCACAGATACGCAGTATTTT.

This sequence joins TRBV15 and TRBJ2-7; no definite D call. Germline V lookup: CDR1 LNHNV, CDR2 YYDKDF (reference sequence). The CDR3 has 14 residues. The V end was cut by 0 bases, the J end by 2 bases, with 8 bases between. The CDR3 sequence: CATSRDLSPYEQYF. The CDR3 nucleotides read TGTGCCACCAGCAGAGATCTATCCCCCTACGAGCAGTACTTC.

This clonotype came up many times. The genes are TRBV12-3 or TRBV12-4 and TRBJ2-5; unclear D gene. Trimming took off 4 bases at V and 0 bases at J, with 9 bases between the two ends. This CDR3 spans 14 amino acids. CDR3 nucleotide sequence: TGTGCCAGCAGTTCCCTATCTAACCAAGAGACCCAGTACTTC. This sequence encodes CASSSLSNQETQYF.

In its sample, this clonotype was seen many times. In nucleotides, the CDR3 is TGTGCCAGCAGCGTACTAGCGGGCTCTCTGGGTGAGCAGTTCTTC. Amino acids: CASSVLAGSLGEQFF. The chain recombines TRBV7-8 with TRBJ2-1, with TRBD2 matching over 9 bases. This CDR3 has 15 amino acids. Losses at the gene ends were 5 bases for V and 9 bases for J; bases not matched to a gene: 11. Per the germline V gene, CDR1 is SGHVS and CDR2 is FQNEAQ.

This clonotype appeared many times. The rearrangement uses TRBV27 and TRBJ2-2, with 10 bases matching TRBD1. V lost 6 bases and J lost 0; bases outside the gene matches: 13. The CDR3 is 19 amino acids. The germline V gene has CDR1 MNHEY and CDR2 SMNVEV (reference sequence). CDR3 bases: TGTGCCAGCAGCACGATCGTGGGGACAGGGGCCACGAACACCGGGGAGCTGTTTTTT. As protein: CASSTIVGTGATNTGELFF.

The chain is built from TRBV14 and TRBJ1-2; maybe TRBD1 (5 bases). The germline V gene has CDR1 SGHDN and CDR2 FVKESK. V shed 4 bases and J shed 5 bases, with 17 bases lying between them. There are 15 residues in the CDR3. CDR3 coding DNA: TGTGCCAGCAGCCGAGTCCCGGGGGAGGAATATGGCTACACCTTC. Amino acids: CASSRVPGEEYGYTF. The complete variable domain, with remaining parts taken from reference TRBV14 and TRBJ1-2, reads EAGVTQFPSHSVIEKGQTVTLRCDPISGHDNLYWYRRVMGKEIKFLLHFVKESKQDESGMPNNRFLAERTGGTYSTLKVQPAELEDSGVYFCASSRVPGEEYGYTFGSGTRLTVV.

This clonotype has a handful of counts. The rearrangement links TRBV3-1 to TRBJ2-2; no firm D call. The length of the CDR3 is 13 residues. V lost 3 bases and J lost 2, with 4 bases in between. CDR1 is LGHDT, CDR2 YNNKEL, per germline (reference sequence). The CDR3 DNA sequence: TGTGCCAGCAGCCAGGATAACACCGGGGAGCTGTTTTTT. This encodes CASSQDNTGELFF.

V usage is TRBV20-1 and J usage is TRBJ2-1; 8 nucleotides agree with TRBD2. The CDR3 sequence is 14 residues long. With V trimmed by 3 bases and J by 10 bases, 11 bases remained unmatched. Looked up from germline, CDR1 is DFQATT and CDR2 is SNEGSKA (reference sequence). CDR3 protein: CSARAGLDFSEQFF. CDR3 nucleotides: TGCAGTGCTAGGGCGGGACTAGATTTCTCCGAGCAGTTCTTC.

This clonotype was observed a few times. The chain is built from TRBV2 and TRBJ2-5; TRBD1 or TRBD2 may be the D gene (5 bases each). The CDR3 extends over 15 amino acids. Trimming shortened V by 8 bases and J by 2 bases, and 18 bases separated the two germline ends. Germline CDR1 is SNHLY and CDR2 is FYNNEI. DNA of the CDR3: TGTGCCAGCTTAAGGCAGGGTCCGGGGCAAGAGACCCAGTACTTC. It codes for CASLRQGPGQETQYF.

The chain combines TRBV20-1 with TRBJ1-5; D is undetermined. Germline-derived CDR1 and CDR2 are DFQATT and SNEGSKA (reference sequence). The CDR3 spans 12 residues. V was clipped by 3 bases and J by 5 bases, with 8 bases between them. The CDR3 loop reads CSASIGYQPQHF. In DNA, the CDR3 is TGCAGTGCTAGTATAGGTTATCAGCCCCAGCATTTT.